Listed below are T cell receptor beta chains from one sample, sequenced in a study of persistence of HIV-infected CD4 T cells. Their specific antigens are unknown. Profiled with immunoSEQ multiplex PCR; TCRdb holds only in-frame clones, not every one. The table lists about 33,000 clones, about 81% of them singletons. Sequenced here: cultured CD4+ T cells from PBMCs, sampled from a patient who received antiretroviral therapy. All receptors derive from an adult with HIV. The donor label of this sample is uncertain. The CDR3 runs from the conserved cysteine through the conserved F or W. Size values are once, few and many counts, or a class for expanded clones, and some rows have none.

cdr3_aa v_call clone_size j_call cdr3_length
CASGFYGVTDTQYF TRBV12-5 NA TRBJ2-3 14
CASSLGGGNQPQHF TRBV6-6 NA TRBJ1-5 14
CASSLELPNTGELFF TRBV5-1 NA TRBJ2-2 15
CASSLASGAAAEQFF TRBV5-1 NA TRBJ2-1 15
CASSATGELFF TRBV5-6 NA TRBJ2-2 11
CASSERTRGNTGELFF TRBV6-1 NA TRBJ2-2 16
CASSIINTGELFF TRBV19 NA TRBJ2-2 13
CASSLKGVNTEAFF TRBV7-9 once TRBJ1-1 14
CASSRIAGTLNNEQFF TRBV5-4 NA TRBJ2-1 16
CASRTSGGANTGELFF TRBV2 NA TRBJ2-2 16
CASSPEGSPLHF TRBV3-1/TRBV3-2 few TRBJ1-6 12
CASSVTSGGRGETQYF TRBV6-6 NA TRBJ2-5 16
CASSEGDRGAKNIQYF TRBV9 NA TRBJ2-4 16
CASSLNFGTGELFF TRBV5-1 NA TRBJ2-2 14
CASSLGPYNEQFF TRBV5-1 NA TRBJ2-1 13
CSLQEQGFNGYTF TRBV29-1 NA TRBJ1-2 13
CSARGGYGYTF TRBV20-1 NA TRBJ1-2 11
CASSLGDKPNEKLFF TRBV5-5 NA TRBJ1-4 15
CASSLEGRGVADTQYF TRBV5-1 NA TRBJ2-3 16
CASKPKDRVTFGYTF TRBV28 NA TRBJ1-2 15
CASSPQGLRTEAFF TRBV3-1/TRBV3-2 NA TRBJ1-1 14
CASSSGGVLAKNIQYF TRBV5-4 NA TRBJ2-4 16
CASRALQGGFYGYTF TRBV6-5 few TRBJ1-2 15
CASRFSSRERGNQPQHF TRBV12-2 NA TRBJ1-5 17
CASSRQGAQDQPQHF TRBV7-8 NA TRBJ1-5 15
CASTTTGGTGELFF TRBV19 NA TRBJ2-2 14
CAWSAGLANTGELFF TRBV30 NA TRBJ2-2 15
CASNPSFNSPLHF TRBV19 once TRBJ1-6 13
CSATRMDTQYF TRBV20-1 NA TRBJ2-3 11
CASSDRPGNTIYF TRBV6-1 NA TRBJ1-3 13
CASSRSGDGNQPQHF TRBV18 NA TRBJ1-5 15
CASSYQGFDQPQHF TRBV6-6 few TRBJ1-5 14
CASRRQSEGNTIYF TRBV27 NA TRBJ1-3 14
CASSDQGSSYNEQFF TRBV6-4 NA TRBJ2-1 15
CASSFGVRTEAFF TRBV12-3/TRBV12-4 NA TRBJ1-1 13
CASSWGPRETQYF TRBV11-3 NA TRBJ2-5 13
CAISPNYGYTF TRBV10-3 NA TRBJ1-2 11
CASRSASGTDTQYF TRBV2 NA TRBJ2-3 14
CASSVDSPRDSGNTIYF TRBV9 NA TRBJ1-3 17
CASSSGPTILYGYTF TRBV5-5 NA TRBJ1-2 15
CASSVGGRRDTQYF TRBV9 few TRBJ2-3 14
CASSAGQPNSPLHF TRBV6-4 NA TRBJ1-6 14
CASSSPGRGGHEQYF TRBV5-1 NA TRBJ2-7 15
CASSSTRTLLSGNTIYF TRBV27 NA TRBJ1-3 17
CATRTGGTDTQYF TRBV10-3 NA TRBJ2-3 13
CASSLAGTGGGYTF TRBV5-1 NA TRBJ1-2 14
CASSTGTVMYNEQFF TRBV5-1 few TRBJ2-1 15
CASSPVPGQASLRSGANVLTF TRBV18 NA TRBJ2-6 21
CASSASGGVQETQYF TRBV5-1 NA TRBJ2-5 15
CAISEGTFQETQYF TRBV10-3 NA TRBJ2-5 14
CASRTGGADTIYF TRBV28 NA TRBJ1-3 13
CASNGRWNYGYTF TRBV10-2 NA TRBJ1-2 13
CASSRVGLSGANVLTF TRBV11-1 NA TRBJ2-6 16